The 19 T cell receptor beta chains presented below share a single source sample, sequenced in a study of coeliac disease. Repertoires were generated with immunoSEQ multiplex PCR, while TCRdb's copy carries only in-frame clones and drops some. The table records 4,000 to 4,500 clones, roughly 60% of them present only once. Material: lymphocytes from the gut lamina propria. These receptors came from a woman aged 25 to 45 without celiac disease.

The rearrangement links TRBV4-1 to TRBJ2-1; D unclear. CDR1 and CDR2 from the germline V gene are MGHRA and YSYEKL. V was cut by 4 bases and J by 0 bases, with 7 bases left in between. The CDR3 consists of 14 residues. For the CDR3, the DNA is TGCGCCAGCAGCCTAGTAAGCTCCTACAATGAGCAGTTCTTC. Encoded protein: CASSLVSSYNEQFF.

Sample share makes this clone hyperexpanded. The CDR3 DNA reads as TGTGCCAGCAGTTTATTTCCAGAAAACACTGAAGCTTTCTTT. Its protein is CASSLFPENTEAFF. The chain combines TRBV28 with TRBJ1-1; the D is unclear. This CDR3 has 14 residues. Germline CDR1 and CDR2: MDHEN and SYDVKM. Trimming removed 1 base from V and 2 bases from J, with 8 bases in between.

V and J are TRBV19 and TRBJ1-5; D gene ambiguous. V was trimmed by 3 bases and J by 3 bases, leaving 9 bases between them. The CDR3 length is 14 residues. From germline, CDR1 is LNHDA and CDR2 SQIVND (reference sequence). The CDR3 coding sequence is TGTGCCAGTAGTATGTCCAGGTACAATCAGCCCCAGCATTTT. The encoded protein is CASSMSRYNQPQHF.

This chain links TRBV5-4 with TRBJ1-3; TRBD1 is a possible D gene (5 bases). Germline CDR1 is SGHNT and CDR2 is YYREEE (reference sequence). V dropped 1 base and J dropped 0 bases, with 8 bases sitting between them. CDR3 length: 15 residues. For the CDR3, the DNA is TGTGCCAGCAGCTTGAGGGGAAACTCTGGAAACACCATATATTTT. Translation: CASSLRGNSGNTIYF.

CDR3 nucleotides: TGTGCCAGCAGCTTGGGAGGGACAGGCTCTGGAAACACCATATATTTT. It codes for CASSLGGTGSGNTIYF. The chain recombines TRBV5-4 with TRBJ1-3; 8 nucleotides align to TRBD1. The CDR3 has 16 residues. CDR1 and CDR2 (germline): SGHNT, YYREEE (reference sequence). V shed 0 bases, J shed 0 bases, and the junction held 2 bases outside the gene matches.

The chain combines TRBV18 with TRBJ1-1; D is possibly TRBD1 (6 bases). The CDR3 extends over 12 amino acids. Per the germline V gene, CDR1 is KGHSH and CDR2 is LQKENI. With 1 base removed from V and 6 bases from J, the gap between germline ends came to 6 bases. This chain's CDR3 is CASSPQGAEAFF. Here the CDR3 DNA reads TGTGCCAGCTCACCACAGGGGGCTGAAGCTTTCTTT.

The chain carries TRBV29-1 and TRBJ2-6; D is uncertain. The V end was cut by 3 bases, the J end by 3 bases, with 15 bases between. CDR1 and CDR2 from the germline V gene are SQVTM and ANQGSEA. The CDR3 length is 16 residues. CDR3 sequence reads: CSVDIQILIGANVLTF. CDR3 DNA: TGCAGCGTTGATATTCAGATTTTGATTGGGGCCAACGTCCTGACTTTC.

This chain connects TRBV29-1 to TRBJ2-1; 7 bases align to TRBD2. This CDR3 region has 20 residues. The germline CDR1 and CDR2 sequences are SQVTM and ANQGSEA. Trimming cost V 3 bases and J 0 bases; bases outside gene matches: 20. CDR3 amino acids: CSVDGAGGRGERSSYNEQFF. DNA for the CDR3: TGCAGCGTTGACGGTGCAGGAGGTCGGGGGGAGAGGAGCTCCTACAATGAGCAGTTCTTC.

This clone appeared a single time. The gene calls are TRBV7-8 and TRBJ2-5; D may be TRBD1 (6 bases). Per germline, CDR1 SGHVS and CDR2 FQNEAQ. This CDR3 is built from 13 residues. V lost 2 bases and J 5 bases, leaving 9 bases between the germline ends. This CDR3 is CASSLYQGETQYF. The CDR3, as DNA: TGTGCCAGCAGCTTATACCAGGGGGAGACCCAGTACTTC.

The rearrangement joins TRBV6-5 to TRBJ1-2, with 8 bases lining up with TRBD1. The CDR3 spans 14 residues. Germline V CDR1 and CDR2: MNHEY, SVGAGI. V dropped 6 bases and J dropped 3; count of bases not matched to a gene: 6. In nucleotides, the CDR3 is TGTGCCAGCAGGCGCGGACAGGGCGACTATGGCTACACCTTC. Encoded protein: CASRRGQGDYGYTF.

The chain is built from TRBV19 and TRBJ2-1, with a weak D call TRBD1 (6 bases). The CDR3 runs 13 residues. V lost 7 bases, J lost 9 bases, and 16 bases lay in between. Germline V CDR1 and CDR2: LNHDA, SQIVND (reference sequence). CDR3 nucleotides: TGTGCCAGTACCAAACAGGGTTTGGGTGAGCAGTTCTTC. Translated: CASTKQGLGEQFF.

This chain uses TRBV7-2 with TRBJ2-6; TRBD2 agrees at 7 bases. This CDR3 is 19 amino acids long. CDR1 is SGHTA, CDR2 FQGNSA, per germline. The J segment lost 0 bases and the V segment lost 5 bases, leaving 13 bases of the junction unmatched. CDR3 bases: TGTGCCAGCAGCACACGGCGAGGGGAGGGCAACTCTGGGGCCAACGTCCTGACTTTC. This gives the protein CASSTRRGEGNSGANVLTF.

The chain has TRBV5-1 and TRBJ1-4; tentatively, D is TRBD1 (5 bases). The CDR3 loop spans 17 amino acids. V was pared by 0 bases and J by 6 bases, with 18 bases between. CDR1 and CDR2 (germline): SGHRS, YFSETQ. The CDR3 DNA reads TGCGCCAGCAGCTTGGGGGGGGGTTTAGGTCCTGATGAAAAACTGTTTTTT. It codes for CASSLGGGLGPDEKLFF. The variable domain in full, completed from reference TRBV5-1 and TRBJ1-4, reads KAGVTQTPRYLIKTRGQQVTLSCSPISGHRSVSWYQQTPGQGLQFLFEYFSETQRNKGNFPGRFSGRQFSNSRSEMNVSTLELGDSALYLCASSLGGGLGPDEKLFFGSGTQLSVL.

The rearrangement uses TRBV5-1 and TRBJ2-2; D perhaps matches TRBD1 (6 bases). The CDR3 is 15 amino acids. Trimming stripped 6 bases from V and 3 bases from J, with 15 bases between. Per germline, CDR1 SGHRS and CDR2 YFSETQ. The CDR3: CASTLAGADTGELFF. CDR3 DNA: TGCGCCAGCACGCTTGCAGGGGCCGACACCGGGGAGCTGTTTTTT.

V and J are TRBV14 and TRBJ2-5; D possibly corresponds to TRBD1 (5 bases). V was pared by 1 base and J by 1 base, with 10 bases between. The CDR3 runs 15 residues. Per germline, CDR1 SGHDN and CDR2 FVKESK. This CDR3 reads CASSQGGLGQETQYF. Written as DNA, the CDR3 is TGTGCCAGCAGCCAAGGGGGCCTGGGCCAAGAGACCCAGTACTTC.

The sample holds one count of this clone. The rearrangement joins TRBV7-9 to TRBJ2-3, with D unresolved. This CDR3 contains 15 residues. The V and J ends lost 1 base and 3 bases respectively, with 11 bases between them. In germline, CDR1 is SEHNR, CDR2 FQNEAQ (reference sequence). CDR3 sequence (DNA): TGTGCCAGCAGCTTAGTCCATGGTCGGACAGATACGCAGTATTTT. This gives the protein CASSLVHGRTDTQYF.

The genes are TRBV4-1 and TRBJ2-2; TRBD2 matches at 7 bases. The CDR3 covers 17 residues. From germline, CDR1 is MGHRA and CDR2 YSYEKL. V dropped 0 bases and J dropped 5; count of bases not matched to a gene: 9. The CDR3 sequence is CASSQDGLGSGTGELFF. CDR3 sequence (DNA): TGCGCCAGCAGCCAAGACGGACTAGGTTCAGGGACCGGGGAGCTGTTTTTT.

V gene TRBV5-5 combines with J gene TRBJ1-3, with 8 nucleotides matching TRBD1. V trimming: 4 bases; J trimming: 4 bases; junction bases outside the gene matches: 10. Germline V CDR1 and CDR2: SGHKS, YYEKEE (reference sequence). The CDR3 length is 16 residues. CDR3 DNA sequence: TGTGCCAGCAGCAAATATGACAGGGGTATCGGAAACACCATATATTTT. Protein sequence: CASSKYDRGIGNTIYF.

In this sample, this clone turned up once. This chain connects TRBV7-9 to TRBJ2-7; 7 bases are shared with TRBD1. The CDR3 extends over 17 amino acids. CDR1 and CDR2 (germline): SEHNR, FQNEAQ (reference sequence). The J segment lost 4 bases and the V segment lost 0 bases, leaving 12 bases of the junction unmatched. CDR3 nucleotides: TGTGCCAGCAGCTTAGCGCCCGGCAGGGGGAGTTGGTACGAGCAGTACTTC. This gives the protein CASSLAPGRGSWYEQYF.